The 17 T cell receptor beta chains given below trace back to one sample, sequenced in a study of blood T cell repertoires in COVID-19. Profiled with immunoSEQ multiplex PCR; TCRdb holds only in-frame clones, not every one. The repertoire consists of approximately 45,000 clones, with around 87% occurring once and the leading ten covering around 5%. Sequencing was carried out using peripheral blood. The receptors were gathered from a middle-aged man with active COVID-19.

There are a few counts of this clone. The rearrangement links TRBV15 to TRBJ1-1; D possibly corresponds to TRBD1 (5 bases). Germline V gives CDR1 LNHNV, CDR2 YYDKDF (reference sequence). V was trimmed by 9 bases and J by 10 bases, leaving 15 bases between them. The CDR3 has 11 residues. This CDR3 is CATRGPSGAFF. In nucleotides, the CDR3 is TGTGCCACAAGGGGCCCCTCGGGAGCTTTCTTT.

The chain is built from TRBV5-5 and TRBJ2-3; TRBD2 matches at 11 bases. Per the germline V gene, CDR1 is SGHKS and CDR2 is YYEKEE (reference sequence). V trimming: 5 bases; J trimming: 4 bases; junction bases outside the gene matches: 6. CDR3 size: 15 residues. The CDR3 protein is CASSVGLAEADTQYF. In DNA form, the CDR3 reads TGTGCCAGCAGTGTGGGACTAGCGGAGGCAGATACGCAGTATTTT.

V usage is TRBV7-3 and J usage is TRBJ2-3, with 8 bases matching TRBD2. Trimming removed 4 bases from V and 4 bases from J; junction bases left unmatched: 10. This CDR3 is 16 amino acids long. Germline CDR1 SGHTA, CDR2 FQGTGA. CDR3 nucleotide sequence: TGTGCCAGCAGCTCGCTCGGACTAGCCGCGTCAGATACGCAGTATTTT. Amino acids: CASSSLGLAASDTQYF.

The chain joins TRBV30 to TRBJ2-3, with a possible D match to TRBD2 (6 bases). The CDR3 contains 14 residues. V was trimmed by 4 bases and J by 3 bases, leaving 14 bases between them. CDR1 is GTSNPN, CDR2 SVGIG, per germline (reference sequence). The CDR3 DNA reads TGTGCCTGGAAGGACCTAGCGCTTACAGATACGCAGTATTTT. This sequence encodes CAWKDLALTDTQYF.

The gene calls are TRBV28 and TRBJ1-1; no clear D gene. V lost 1 base and J lost 8, with 11 bases in between. The germline V gene encodes CDR1 MDHEN and CDR2 SYDVKM. The CDR3 spans 13 residues. The CDR3 DNA reads as TGTGCCAGCAGTTTATCCTTTGACTTAGAAGCTTTCTTT. Translated: CASSLSFDLEAFF. Full variable domain (rest looked up from reference TRBV28 and TRBJ1-1): DVKVTQSSRYLVKRTGEKVFLECVQDMDHENMFWYRQDPGLGLRLIYFSYDVKMKEKGDIPEGYSVSREKKERFSLILESASTNQTSMYLCASSLSFDLEAFFGQGTRLTVV.

CDR3 bases: TGTGCCTGGGCACAGGGGGCTGATCAGCCCCAGCATTTT. As protein: CAWAQGADQPQHF. The genes are TRBV30 and TRBJ1-5, with 9 nucleotides matching TRBD1. The germline gives CDR1 GTSNPN, CDR2 SVGIG (reference sequence). The CDR3 has 13 residues. J was trimmed by 5 bases and V by 5 bases; bases with no gene match: 4.

V usage is TRBV9 and J usage is TRBJ1-2; no clear D gene. CDR3 length equals 13 residues. CDR1 is SGDLS and CDR2 is YYNGEE in the germline V gene. V shed 4 bases and J shed 0 bases, with 7 bases lying between them. The CDR3 spells CASSPAANYGYTF. CDR3 sequence (DNA): TGTGCCAGCAGCCCCGCGGCTAACTATGGCTACACCTTC.

The chain carries TRBV5-1 and TRBJ2-1; no clear D. Trimming left V 1 base short and J 0 bases short, with 8 bases between. The germline gives CDR1 SGHRS, CDR2 YFSETQ. The length of the CDR3 is 15 residues. The CDR3 region has the DNA TGCGCCAGCAGCTTGCTGCGGAGCTCCTACAATGAGCAGTTCTTC. Translation: CASSLLRSSYNEQFF.

Here the CDR3 reads CASRRQGAYTQPQHF. The CDR3 bases are TGTGCCAGCAGGCGACAGGGGGCCTATACTCAGCCCCAGCATTTT. The V gene is TRBV28, the J gene TRBJ1-5, with 10 bases lining up with TRBD1. Germline lookup yields CDR1 MDHEN and CDR2 SYDVKM. The length of the CDR3 is 15 residues. V lost 6 bases and J lost 6; bases outside the gene matches: 8.

The V call is TRBV7-9, the J call TRBJ1-3, with 11 positions matching TRBD1. The CDR3 extends over 15 amino acids. CDR1 SEHNR and CDR2 FQNEAQ come from the germline V gene (reference sequence). J gave up 2 bases and V 4 bases, and 1 base lay outside the gene matches. The CDR3 reads CASSWGQGAGNTIYF. Here the CDR3 DNA reads TGTGCCAGCAGCTGGGGACAGGGGGCTGGAAACACCATATATTTT.

V gene TRBV5-1 combines with J gene TRBJ2-7, with TRBD1 matching 8 bases. With V trimmed by 5 bases and J by 1 base, 8 bases remained unmatched. Germline assignment: CDR1 SGHRS and CDR2 YFSETQ. The CDR3 extends over 15 amino acids. The CDR3 coding sequence is TGCGCCAGCAGTTTACTACAGGGGGGATCCTACGAGCAGTACTTC. Encoded protein: CASSLLQGGSYEQYF.

This chain connects TRBV24-1 to TRBJ2-7; 14 bases agree with TRBD2. The CDR3 runs 16 residues. Germline assignment: CDR1 KGHDR and CDR2 SFDVKD. Trimming cost V 5 bases and J 4 bases; bases outside gene matches: 6. The CDR3 sequence: CATSATGTSGSYEQYF. DNA of the CDR3: TGTGCCACCAGTGCCACCGGGACTAGCGGGAGTTACGAGCAGTACTTC.

The CDR3 sequence is CASSESASGATDTQYF. The CDR3 DNA sequence: TGTGCCAGCAGTGAATCAGCTAGCGGTGCCACAGATACGCAGTATTTT. The chain combines TRBV6-1 with TRBJ2-3, with 7 bases that match TRBD2. CDR3 length: 16 amino acids. V shed 2 bases and J 2 bases; nucleotides not matched to a gene: 7. CDR1 and CDR2 from the germline V gene are MNHNS and SASEGT.

The chain is built from TRBV5-1 and TRBJ1-6; 9 nucleotides line up with TRBD1. Per germline, CDR1 SGHRS and CDR2 YFSETQ. The V and J ends lost 3 bases and 9 bases, in that order; junction bases with no gene match: 7. This CDR3 is 15 amino acids long. The CDR3 sequence: CASSSTGTGPSPLHF. CDR3 in DNA: TGCGCCAGCAGCTCTACCGGGACAGGGCCTTCACCCCTCCACTTT.

The table lists this clone with a few counts. The chain recombines TRBV5-1 with TRBJ1-5; 9 positions agree with TRBD1. V was pared by 0 bases and J by 8 bases, with 3 bases of the junction left unmatched. This CDR3 has 14 residues. CDR1 is SGHRS, CDR2 YFSETQ, per germline. In DNA, the CDR3 is TGCGCCAGCAGCTTGGGACAGGGGGACGAGCCCCAGCATTTT. It translates to CASSLGQGDEPQHF.

This clone was counted a few times. This sequence joins TRBV10-1 and TRBJ2-3, with 11 nucleotides matching TRBD2. There are 16 residues in the CDR3. Germline V lookup: CDR1 WNHNN, CDR2 SYGVQD (reference sequence). Trimming cost V 0 bases and J 5 bases; bases outside gene matches: 4. CDR3 amino acids: CASSESRLAGGDTQYF. The CDR3 DNA reads as TGCGCCAGCAGTGAGTCGCGGCTAGCGGGAGGAGATACGCAGTATTTT.

The V and J genes are TRBV6-1 and TRBJ2-5, with D perhaps matching TRBD2 (6 bases). This CDR3 region has 15 residues. CDR1 and CDR2 (germline): MNHNS, SASEGT. The germline V and J ends were trimmed by 0 bases and 1 base, with 9 bases remaining between them. The CDR3 nucleotides read TGTGCCAGCAGTGAAGCGTTGGGACTCCAAGAGACCCAGTACTTC. This translates into CASSEALGLQETQYF.